This TCR beta chain was profiled in a study of blood T cell repertoires in COVID-19. TCRdb's table, derived via immunoSEQ multiplex PCR, lists solely in-frame clones and lacks some. The sample records 160,000 or so clones, roughly 82% being singletons. This clone has a handful of counts. The CDR3 loop spans 16 amino acids. V shed 4 bases and J shed 4 bases, with 16 bases lying between them. Germline-derived CDR1 and CDR2 are LGHDT and YNNKEL (reference sequence). This rearrangement joins TRBV3-1 (or the pseudogene TRBV3-2) to TRBJ2-2; D is uncertain. The clonotype comes from a man in his forties or fifties who had recovered from COVID-19. Sequences were obtained from PBMCs or T cells enriched from blood (not recorded which). The CDR3: CASSRNRVVSTGELFF. CDR3 sequence (DNA): TGTGCCAGCAGCCGCAACCGGGTAGTGAGCACCGGGGAGCTGTTTTTT.